Following are 25 T cell receptor beta chains from one sample sequenced in a study of T cell responses to AZD1222 COVID-19 vaccine. Generated by immunoSEQ multiplex PCR, the TCRdb table keeps only in-frame clones and is missing some. The sample lists 110,000 to 150,000 clones, around 88% occurring once. The material sequenced was peripheral blood, taken on day 0 of AZD1222 vaccination. These TCRs come from an adult in good health.

Worth noting for this clone: This sample includes further DNA sequences coding for the same CDR3. CDR3 in DNA: TGTGCCAGCTCCGTTAGGGTTCAGCCCCAGCATTTT. Protein product: CASSVRVQPQHF. The J gene is TRBJ1-5, the V gene TRBV28, with unresolved D. The CDR3 spans 12 residues. V shed 8 bases and J shed 6 bases, with 11 bases lying between them. The germline CDR1 and CDR2 sequences are MDHEN and SYDVKM.

The chain employs TRBV11-2 and TRBJ2-5, with a weak D call TRBD2 (5 bases). This CDR3 region has 14 residues. The V and J ends lost 2 bases and 5 bases respectively, with 12 bases between them. Germline lookup yields CDR1 SGHAT and CDR2 FQNNGV. CDR3 DNA sequence: TGTGCCAGCAGCTTAATAAGCGGCGCGGAGACCCAGTACTTC. Translation gives CASSLISGAETQYF.

There are a few counts of this clone. This rearrangement joins TRBV11-2 to TRBJ2-3, with 8 bases lining up with TRBD2. Losses at the gene ends were 1 base for V and 0 bases for J; bases not matched to a gene: 9. The CDR3 contains 18 residues. The V gene's germline CDR1 is SGHAT and CDR2 FQNNGV. In nucleotides, the CDR3 is TGTGCCAGCAGCTTAGCTTTACTAGCGGTGACTAGCACAGATACGCAGTATTTT. It translates to CASSLALLAVTSTDTQYF.

The rearrangement joins TRBV27 to TRBJ1-1, with D possibly TRBD1 on 5 matching bases. The germline V and J ends were trimmed by 4 bases and 0 bases, with 18 bases remaining between them. Germline V gene sequence: CDR1 MNHEY, CDR2 SMNVEV (reference sequence). The CDR3 covers 17 residues. As DNA, the CDR3 is TGTGCCAGCAGTTCCTGGACCGCCGGGACCTTGAACACTGAAGCTTTCTTT. Translation: CASSSWTAGTLNTEAFF.

J is TRBJ2-3 and V is TRBV25-1; no definite D call. V was shortened by 1 base and J by 5 bases, with 13 bases between the two germline ends. CDR3 length equals 15 residues. Per germline, CDR1 MGHDK and CDR2 SYGVNS. The CDR3 region is CASSEWIDKGDTQYF. The DNA of the CDR3 is TGTGCCAGCAGTGAATGGATAGACAAGGGAGATACGCAGTATTTT.

The chain uses TRBV18 and TRBJ1-2; TRBD1 aligns across 9 bases. V was clipped by 6 bases and J by 5 bases; unmatched bases: 13. The CDR3 sequence is 16 residues long. Germline values: CDR1 KGHSH, CDR2 LQKENI. Here the CDR3 reads CASSPPGTGRLYGYTF. The CDR3 DNA is TGTGCCAGCTCGCCCCCCGGGACAGGGAGGTTGTATGGCTACACCTTC.

This chain uses TRBV4-3 with TRBJ2-5, with 8 bases lining up with TRBD2. Trimming cost V 0 bases and J 7 bases; bases outside gene matches: 13. This CDR3 has 17 amino acids. Germline V lookup: CDR1 LGHNA, CDR2 YSLEER. The CDR3 DNA follows: TGCGCCAGCAGCCAAGATCTCAGTAGCGGGACCCCGGGGACCCAGTACTTC. Its protein is CASSQDLSSGTPGTQYF.

This clone was picked up many times. This chain uses TRBV12-3 or TRBV12-4 with TRBJ1-1; D not certain. Trimming cost V 5 bases and J 2 bases, with 3 bases left between them. CDR3 length equals 11 residues. The CDR3 DNA follows: TGTGCCAGCAGTCCTAACACTGAAGCTTTCTTT. This codes for CASSPNTEAFF.

The chain employs TRBV7-6 and TRBJ1-2; 9 positions agree with TRBD1. The length of the CDR3 is 16 residues. Germline CDR1 and CDR2: SGHVS and FNYEAQ. Unmatched junction bases numbered 3, after V lost 1 base and J lost 0 bases. CDR3 region: CASSLGGQGSNYGYTF. The CDR3 coding sequence is TGTGCCAGCAGCTTAGGGGGACAGGGTTCTAACTATGGCTACACCTTC.

The CDR3 DNA follows: TGTGCCAGCAGCTCCAAAGTAACGGGGATGGCTTTCTTT. Translation gives CASSSKVTGMAFF. The chain employs TRBV7-8 and TRBJ1-1, with no clear D. Germline V lookup: CDR1 SGHVS, CDR2 FQNEAQ. This CDR3 has 13 residues. The V gene lost 4 bases and the J gene lost 11 bases, with 17 bases spanning the gap.

The genes are TRBV14 and TRBJ1-1, with D possibly matching TRBD1 (6 bases). V shed 4 bases and J shed 1 base, with 13 bases lying between them. The length of the CDR3 is 15 residues. Germline CDR1 and CDR2: SGHDN and FVKESK. The CDR3 DNA reads TGTGCCAGCAGCCCCGGGGACACGTGGAACACTGAAGCTTTCTTT. It is translated as CASSPGDTWNTEAFF.

The chain is built from TRBV7-2 and TRBJ2-7, with 10 bases lining up with TRBD2. The germline V gene encodes CDR1 SGHTA and CDR2 FQGNSA. V gave up 1 base and J gave up 5 bases; unmatched junction bases: 8. The CDR3 runs to 16 residues. The CDR3 region has the DNA TGTGCCAGCAGCTTAGACCTAGCGGGAGTCCGGCACGAGCAGTACTTC. Its translation: CASSLDLAGVRHEQYF.

This clone was counted between two and nine times. The chain combines TRBV19 with TRBJ2-3; 8 bases are shared with TRBD2. With 5 bases clipped from V and 5 bases from J, the junction kept 12 bases outside the gene matches. The CDR3 is 16 amino acids. Germline CDR1 LNHDA, CDR2 SQIVND (reference sequence). CDR3 sequence (DNA): TGTGCCAGTAGTGTTTTGGCGGGAGGAACAAAAGATACGCAGTATTTT. It yields the protein CASSVLAGGTKDTQYF.

The rearrangement uses TRBV19 and TRBJ2-2; a possible D gene is TRBD1 (5 bases). The CDR3 extends over 14 amino acids. V was shortened by 3 bases and J by 2 bases, with 7 bases between the two germline ends. The germline gives CDR1 LNHDA, CDR2 SQIVND (reference sequence). For the CDR3, the DNA is TGTGCCAGTAGTATTACAGGAAACACCGGGGAGCTGTTTTTT. The encoded protein is CASSITGNTGELFF.

The CDR3 loop is CASSLSGGGSYEQYF. The CDR3 DNA reads as TGTGCCAGCAGCTTAAGCGGCGGGGGATCCTACGAGCAGTACTTC. The genes are TRBV11-3 and TRBJ2-7; 7 bases match TRBD2. The CDR3 spans 15 residues. In germline, CDR1 is SGHNT, CDR2 YENEEA. Unmatched junction bases numbered 5, after V lost 2 bases and J lost 1 base.

This chain connects TRBV3-1 (or the pseudogene TRBV3-2) to TRBJ2-7; 7 bases line up with TRBD1. Germline-derived CDR1 and CDR2 are LGHDT and YNNKEL (reference sequence). This CDR3 is built from 13 residues. V lost 8 bases and J lost 2; bases outside the gene matches: 6. CDR3 bases: TGTGCCAGCGGCAGGACAGGACCCTACGAGCAGTACTTC. This sequence encodes CASGRTGPYEQYF.

The chain has TRBV6-5 and TRBJ2-3; no clear D. V shed 0 bases and J shed 3 bases, with 4 bases lying between them. The CDR3 runs 13 residues. CDR1 is MNHEY, CDR2 SVGAGI, per germline. CDR3 DNA: TGTGCCAGCAGTTACTCGATAACAGATACGCAGTATTTT. Translating it yields CASSYSITDTQYF.

This sequence joins TRBV5-1 and TRBJ1-1; 7 bases are a match to TRBD1. This CDR3 spans 16 amino acids. The V segment lost 5 bases and the J segment 4 bases; nucleotides outside the gene matches: 14. Per germline, CDR1 SGHRS and CDR2 YFSETQ. This chain's CDR3 is CASRGGTAQWGTEAFF. CDR3 DNA: TGCGCCAGCAGGGGGGGGACAGCCCAATGGGGCACTGAAGCTTTCTTT.

The CDR3 region is CASSLTVNGYTF. The CDR3 DNA reads TGTGCCAGCAGCTTGACAGTGAACGGCTACACCTTC. The rearrangement links TRBV7-9 to TRBJ1-2; TRBD1 might be the D (5 bases). Trimming left V 3 bases short and J 8 bases short, with 10 bases between. Germline-derived CDR1 and CDR2 are SEHNR and FQNEAQ (reference sequence). CDR3 length: 12 amino acids.

J is TRBJ1-1 and V is TRBV3-1 (or the pseudogene TRBV3-2), with a possible D match to TRBD1 (6 bases). V lost 6 bases and J lost 2, with 16 bases in between. The V gene's germline CDR1 is LGHDT and CDR2 YNNKEL (reference sequence). CDR3 size: 15 residues. CDR3 region: CASRQTGHLNTEAFF. CDR3 in DNA: TGTGCCAGCAGGCAAACGGGACACCTCAACACTGAAGCTTTCTTT.

The rearrangement links TRBV10-3 to TRBJ1-1, with TRBD1 identical over 7 bases. Germline CDR1 and CDR2: ENHRY and SYGVKD. CDR3 length: 15 amino acids. V gave up 3 bases and J gave up 0 bases; unmatched junction bases: 4. CDR3 nucleotide sequence: TGTGCCATCAGTGATCAGGGGGTGTTGAACACTGAAGCTTTCTTT. As protein: CAISDQGVLNTEAFF.

In the case of this clone: An end of the junction does not agree with germline; a read error may underlie this. This chain links TRBV7-6 with TRBJ2-3; no definite D call. The germline V gene encodes CDR1 SGHVS and CDR2 FNYEAQ. This CDR3 region has 14 residues. CDR3 bases: TGTGCCAGCAGCGTAGCCCTTCACACAGATACGCAGTATTTT. It encodes CASSVALHTDTQYF.

This clone has more than one count but fewer than ten. V gene TRBV27 combines with J gene TRBJ1-1; the match to TRBD1 covers 8 bases. Trimming at V came to 4 bases and at J to 8 bases, leaving 9 bases not matched to a gene. This CDR3 is 14 amino acids long. Germline CDR1 MNHEY, CDR2 SMNVEV (reference sequence). DNA of the CDR3: TGTGCCAGCAGTTCGGGACAGGAATGGATGGAAGCTTTCTTT. Its protein product is CASSSGQEWMEAFF.

In this sample, this clone turned up once. The genes are TRBV2 and TRBJ1-2; a possible D gene is TRBD1 (5 bases). The V gene lost 2 bases and the J gene lost 3 bases, with 10 bases spanning the gap. Looked up from germline, CDR1 is SNHLY and CDR2 is FYNNEI. This CDR3 has 14 residues. The CDR3 DNA reads TGTGCCAGCAGTGAACAGGGTGCGGACTATGGCTACACCTTC. Encoded protein: CASSEQGADYGYTF.

The V and J genes are TRBV6-5 and TRBJ2-1; D not resolved. Germline V lookup: CDR1 MNHEY, CDR2 SVGAGI. Between the trimmed V and J ends, which lost 2 bases and 6 bases, there was a span of 14 bases. The length of the CDR3 is 15 residues. CDR3 region: CASSYRPLPGNEQFF. In DNA form, the CDR3 reads TGTGCCAGCAGTTACCGACCTTTGCCGGGCAATGAGCAGTTCTTC.